Each of the 4 T cell receptor beta chains below was sequenced from the same sample in a study of T cells after yellow fever vaccination. TCRdb analysed the 5' RACE reads with MiXCR anew, one entry per CDR3 protein. In the table there are hundreds of thousands of distinct CDR3 sequences, over 9% of which are singletons. The material sequenced was PBMCs, taken on the day of the yellow fever booster vaccination. The source is a man aged 25-40 years who received the YFV17D yellow fever vaccine.

The chain carries TRBV9 and TRBJ1-1; no firm D call. Trimming removed 0 bases from V and 11 bases from J, with 14 bases in between. The germline V gene has CDR1 SGDLS and CDR2 YYNGEE. This CDR3 is built from 13 residues. The CDR3: CASSVGGGDHAFF. DNA of the CDR3: TGTGCCAGCAGCGTAGGAGGCGGGGATCACGCTTTCTTT.

The chain is built from TRBV20-1 and TRBJ2-7, with TRBD1 matching 7 bases. The germline V gene encodes CDR1 DFQATT and CDR2 SNEGSKA (reference sequence). The CDR3 contains 15 residues. Germline trimming cut 5 bases from V and 1 base from J; bases unmatched to any gene: 11. The CDR3 protein is CSASFGTGVSYEQYF. The DNA for the CDR3 is TGCAGTGCTTCCTTTGGTACAGGGGTATCCTACGAGCAGTACTTC.

V and J are TRBV2 and TRBJ2-3; 9 nucleotides align to TRBD1. The trim removed 6 bases at V and 3 bases at J, leaving 4 bases unmatched. The CDR3 loop spans 14 amino acids. Germline V CDR1 and CDR2: SNHLY, FYNNEI. Here the CDR3 reads CASRVTGGTDTQYF. Here the CDR3 DNA reads TGTGCCAGCAGGGTGACAGGGGGTACAGATACGCAGTATTTT.

This chain connects TRBV27 to TRBJ1-6, with TRBD1 identical over 8 bases. The CDR3 has 17 amino acids. CDR1 is MNHEY, CDR2 SMNVEV, per germline (reference sequence). The trim removed 5 bases at V and 6 bases at J, leaving 12 bases unmatched. This CDR3 is CASSPFHRTGPNSPLHF. The DNA of the CDR3 is TGTGCCAGCAGTCCCTTCCATCGGACAGGGCCTAATTCACCCCTCCACTTT.